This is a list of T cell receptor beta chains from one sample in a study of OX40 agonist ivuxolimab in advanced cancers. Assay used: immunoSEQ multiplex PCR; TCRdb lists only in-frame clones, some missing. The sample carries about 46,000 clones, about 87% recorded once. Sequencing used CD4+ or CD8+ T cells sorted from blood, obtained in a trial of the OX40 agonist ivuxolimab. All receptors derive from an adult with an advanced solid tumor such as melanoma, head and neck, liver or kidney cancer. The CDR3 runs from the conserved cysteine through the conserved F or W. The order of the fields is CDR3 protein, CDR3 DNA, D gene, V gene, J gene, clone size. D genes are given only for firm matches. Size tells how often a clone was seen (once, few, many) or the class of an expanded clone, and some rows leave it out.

CSARLEYEQYF	TGCAGTGCTCGACTAGAGTACGAGCAGTACTTC	-	TRBV20-1	TRBJ2-7	-
CASSPPQVNTEAFF	TGTGCCAGCAGCCCGCCCCAGGTGAACACTGAAGCTTTCTTT	-	TRBV7-9	TRBJ1-1	-
CASSSKFYEQYF	TGTGCCAGCAGCTCAAAGTTCTACGAGCAGTACTTC	-	TRBV7-8	TRBJ2-7	once
CASSTNRQKSYGELFF	TGTGCCAGCAGCACAAACAGACAGAAGTCTTACGGGGAGCTGTTTTTT	-	TRBV7-9	TRBJ2-2	-
CTSSQERRDTYEQYF	TGCACCAGCAGCCAAGAACGGCGGGATACATACGAGCAGTACTTC	-	TRBV1	TRBJ2-7	-
CASSLEAQAYANTGELFF	TGCGCCAGCAGCTTGGAGGCCCAGGCATACGCGAACACCGGGGAGCTGTTTTTT	-	TRBV5-1	TRBJ2-2	-
CASSLLRGNGELFF	TGTGCCAGCAGTTTATTACGGGGGAACGGGGAGCTGTTTTTT	-	TRBV28	TRBJ2-2	few
CASSPPGTGEAFF	TGTGCCAGCAGTCCACCCGGGACAGGAGAAGCTTTCTTT	TRBD1	TRBV7-9	TRBJ1-1	-
CASSTSTGVGYTF	TGTGCCAGTAGTACCTCAACAGGGGTCGGCTACACCTTC	TRBD1	TRBV19	TRBJ1-2	-
CASSEGYSNQPQHF	TGTGCCAGCAGTGAAGGGTATAGCAATCAGCCCCAGCATTTT	-	TRBV25-1	TRBJ1-5	few
CASSRSRDRVLRPQHF	TGCGCCAGCAGCCGATCCCGGGACAGGGTCCTAAGGCCCCAGCATTTT	TRBD1	TRBV5-1	TRBJ1-5	once
CASSLLAGGPRDTQYF	TGCGCCAGCAGTCTACTAGCGGGGGGGCCTAGAGATACGCAGTATTTT	TRBD2	TRBV4-3	TRBJ2-3	-
CASSQGHSYEQYF	TGTGCCAGCAGCCAAGGACACTCCTACGAGCAGTACTTC	-	TRBV7-2	TRBJ2-7	-
CASSVVLRNTEAFF	TGTGCCAGCAGCGTAGTGCTCAGGAACACTGAAGCTTTCTTT	-	TRBV9	TRBJ1-1	-
CASSQTRQGADGYTF	TGTGCCAGCAGCCAAACAAGACAGGGGGCGGATGGCTACACCTTC	TRBD1	TRBV5-5	TRBJ1-2	-
CASSFRTRGETQYF	TGTGCCAGCAGCTTTCGGACTAGGGGGGAGACCCAGTACTTC	-	TRBV5-4	TRBJ2-5	-
CASSLGQGTYGYTF	TGTGCCAGCAGCTTGGGACAGGGAACCTATGGCTACACCTTC	TRBD1	TRBV7-3	TRBJ1-2	-
CASRVGAVNQPQHF	TGTGCCAGCAGGGTGGGGGCAGTTAATCAGCCCCAGCATTTT	-	TRBV2	TRBJ1-5	-
CASSPPGGALSDTQYF	TGTGCCAGCAGCCCACCCGGGGGGGCTCTTTCAGATACGCAGTATTTT	TRBD2	TRBV7-8	TRBJ2-3	-
CASSYSGVYAGNTIYF	TGTGCCAGCAGTTACTCGGGGGTATATGCTGGAAACACCATATATTTT	-	TRBV6-6	TRBJ1-3	-
CASSQDREVTYEQYF	TGTGCCAGCAGTCAAGACAGGGAGGTCACCTACGAGCAGTACTTC	-	TRBV6-6	TRBJ2-7	-
CASSFGTQNTEAFF	TGTGCCAGCAGCTTCGGGACACAGAACACTGAAGCTTTCTTT	-	TRBV7-9	TRBJ1-1	-
CASSQDRFGSYEQYF	TGCGCCAGCAGCCAAGATCGGTTTGGCAGTTACGAGCAGTACTTC	-	TRBV4-3	TRBJ2-7	-
CAINEGSSGNTIYF	TGTGCCATCAATGAAGGGAGCTCTGGAAACACCATATATTTT	-	TRBV10-3	TRBJ1-3	-
CASSFRDAGLNTEAFF	TGCGCCAGCAGCTTCCGGGACGCTGGCTTGAACACTGAAGCTTTCTTT	-	TRBV5-1	TRBJ1-1	-
CASSVGVTGWEAGELFF	TGTGCCAGCAGCGTAGGGGTTACAGGGTGGGAAGCCGGGGAGCTGTTTTTT	-	TRBV9	TRBJ2-2	-
CASSVWGSSYNEQFF	TGTGCCAGCAGTGTTTGGGGTAGCTCCTACAATGAGCAGTTCTTC	-	TRBV6-1	TRBJ2-1	-
CASRTEGSSPLHF	TGTGCCAGCAGGACGGAGGGAAGTTCACCCCTCCACTTT	-	TRBV5-8	TRBJ1-6	-
CASSARTSGTSYEQYF	TGCGCCAGCAGCGCCCGGACTAGCGGGACTTCCTACGAGCAGTACTTC	TRBD2	TRBV5-1	TRBJ2-7	-
CASSFSRQGRNTGELFF	TGTGCCAGCAGCTTCAGCCGACAGGGGCGCAACACCGGGGAGCTGTTTTTT	TRBD1	TRBV7-6	TRBJ2-2	-
CATTPGDAKNIQYF	TGTGCCACCACACCGGGGGATGCCAAAAACATTCAGTACTTC	-	TRBV15	TRBJ2-4	-
CASSQRTSGRVEEQYF	TGCGCCAGCAGCCAGCGAACTAGCGGGCGGGTGGAAGAGCAGTACTTC	TRBD2	TRBV4-1	TRBJ2-7	-
CASSLVAVNTEAFF	TGTGCCAGCAGCTTAGTCGCTGTGAACACTGAAGCTTTCTTT	-	TRBV7-6	TRBJ1-1	few
CASSSTHPGASSYEQYF	TGTGCCAGCAGCTCAACCCATCCCGGGGCGAGCTCCTACGAGCAGTACTTC	-	TRBV7-9	TRBJ2-7	-
CASSPQGVIGYTF	TGTGCCAGCAGCCCACAGGGAGTCATTGGCTACACCTTC	-	TRBV6-1	TRBJ1-2	few
CASRTTTPGQGGLNYGYTF	TGTGCCAGCAGAACCACCACCCCGGGACAGGGGGGACTGAACTATGGCTACACCTTC	TRBD1	TRBV2	TRBJ1-2	-
CASRISPGRGTEAFF	TGTGCCAGCAGAATATCCCCGGGACGGGGCACTGAAGCTTTCTTT	-	TRBV2	TRBJ1-1	-
CASSQEGPYYEQYF	TGCGCCAGCAGCCAAGAAGGCCCTTACTACGAGCAGTACTTC	-	TRBV4-1	TRBJ2-7	-
CASSISPGRGPQETQYF	TGTGCCAGTAGTATAAGCCCAGGGCGGGGGCCTCAAGAGACCCAGTACTTC	-	TRBV19	TRBJ2-5	-
CASSLGGSPLHF	TGCGCCAGCAGCTTGGGAGGTTCACCCCTCCACTTT	-	TRBV5-1	TRBJ1-6	-
CASRPQRNTEAFF	TGTGCCAGCAGACCGCAGAGAAACACTGAAGCTTTCTTT	-	TRBV2	TRBJ1-1	-
CASSLLGQHYEQYF	TGTGCCAGCAGCTTATTGGGACAGCACTACGAGCAGTACTTC	TRBD1	TRBV7-2	TRBJ2-7	-
CASSLVQTGEKLFF	TGTGCCAGCAGCTTGGTGCAGACTGGGGAAAAACTGTTTTTT	-	TRBV5-8	TRBJ1-4	-
CATSRDRGYEQYF	TGTGCCACCAGCAGGGACAGGGGATACGAGCAGTACTTC	TRBD1	TRBV15	TRBJ2-7	-
CAIDLKRGQVGQPQHF	TGTGCCATCGATCTAAAACGGGGCCAGGTGGGTCAGCCCCAGCATTTT	-	TRBV10-3	TRBJ1-5	-
CASSRQGPRPSSTDTQYF	TGTGCCAGCAGTAGACAGGGCCCCAGGCCTTCTAGCACAGATACGCAGTATTTT	TRBD1	TRBV27	TRBJ2-3	once